These T cell receptor beta chains were read from a single sample in a study of OX40 agonist ivuxolimab in advanced cancers. Clones were read by immunoSEQ multiplex PCR, and TCRdb kept only the in-frame ones, dropping some. The data contain tens of thousands of clones, 86% of them singletons. The source was CD4+ or CD8+ T cells sorted from blood, collected in a trial of the OX40 agonist ivuxolimab. The receptors come from an adult with an advanced solid tumor such as melanoma, head and neck, liver or kidney cancer. Both conserved end residues are part of each CDR3. D genes are given only for firm matches. The size field is filled for only some rows; it gives once, few, many or a size class.

size	V	D	J	CDR3	DNA
few	TRBV19	TRBD2	TRBJ2-2	CASSETSGSNRELFF	TGTGCCAGTAGTGAGACTAGCGGGAGTAACCGGGAGCTGTTTTTT
-	TRBV7-2	-	TRBJ2-2	CASSALGLVRNTGELFF	TGTGCCAGCAGCGCCCTGGGGCTCGTTAGAAACACCGGGGAGCTGTTTTTT
-	TRBV6-5	TRBD1	TRBJ1-5	CASSYAQGYQPQHF	TGTGCCAGCAGTTACGCACAGGGGTATCAGCCCCAGCATTTT
-	TRBV4-1	-	TRBJ2-2	CASSPGGLNTGELFF	TGCGCCAGCAGCCCGGGCGGGTTGAACACCGGGGAGCTGTTTTTT
-	TRBV29-1	-	TRBJ2-3	CSVESPGTSTDTQYF	TGCAGCGTTGAGTCCCCAGGGACTAGCACAGATACGCAGTATTTT
once	TRBV9	-	TRBJ1-4	CASSVEGGSLLEKLFF	TGTGCCAGCAGCGTAGAAGGGGGGTCATTACTCGAAAAACTGTTTTTT
-	TRBV13	-	TRBJ1-1	CASSLDLDTEAFF	TGTGCCAGCAGCTTAGACCTTGACACTGAAGCTTTCTTT
-	TRBV27	TRBD1	TRBJ1-1	CASSGGTGPLNTEAFF	TGTGCCAGCAGTGGAGGGACAGGCCCCCTTAACACTGAAGCTTTCTTT
-	TRBV19	-	TRBJ1-5	CASKVYGNQPQHF	TGTGCCAGTAAAGTTTATGGCAATCAGCCCCAGCATTTT
-	TRBV7-9	TRBD2	TRBJ2-7	CASSLLAGEAYEQYF	TGTGCCAGCAGCTTATTAGCGGGAGAAGCCTACGAGCAGTACTTC
-	TRBV19	-	TRBJ2-1	CATRAESYNEQFF	TGTGCCACCCGAGCGGAATCCTACAATGAGCAGTTCTTC
-	TRBV13	-	TRBJ2-5	CASSLDQAGRETQYF	TGTGCCAGCAGCCTGGACCAGGCTGGCCGGGAGACCCAGTACTTC
few	TRBV7-2	-	TRBJ1-1	CASSLGIANTEAFF	TGTGCCAGCAGCTTAGGTATAGCGAACACTGAAGCTTTCTTT
-	TRBV9	-	TRBJ2-6	CASSVAGAGANVLTF	TGTGCCAGCAGCGTAGCAGGGGCCGGGGCCAACGTCCTGACTTTC
-	TRBV5-5	-	TRBJ1-4	CASSLAWAEFSEKLFF	TGTGCCAGCAGCTTGGCGTGGGCTGAGTTCAGCGAAAAACTGTTTTTT
few	TRBV7-9	-	TRBJ1-5	CASSRDGSNQPQHF	TGTGCCAGCAGCCGGGACGGCAGCAATCAGCCCCAGCATTTT
-	TRBV5-4	-	TRBJ1-2	CASSLKGENVGYTF	TGTGCCAGCAGCTTGAAGGGAGAAAATGTCGGCTACACCTTC
-	TRBV5-4	-	TRBJ2-7	CASSLGMGDYEQYF	TGTGCCAGCAGCTTAGGCATGGGAGACTACGAGCAGTACTTC
-	TRBV4-3	-	TRBJ2-7	CASSQGYSGAYEQYF	TGCGCCAGCAGCCAAGGATACTCGGGGGCCTACGAGCAGTACTTC
few	TRBV27	-	TRBJ1-1	CASSSRENTEAFF	TGTGCCAGCAGTTCCAGAGAGAACACTGAAGCTTTCTTT
-	TRBV5-1	TRBD1	TRBJ1-1	CASSEGQGGEVNTEAFF	TGCGCCAGCAGCGAGGGACAGGGAGGAGAGGTGAACACTGAAGCTTTCTTT
-	TRBV7-2	TRBD2	TRBJ2-1	CASSFGLADYNEQFF	TGTGCCAGCAGCTTTGGACTAGCGGATTACAATGAGCAGTTCTTC
-	TRBV19	TRBD2	TRBJ2-5	CASSITQREGETQYF	TGTGCCAGTAGTATAACTCAGCGGGAGGGGGAGACCCAGTACTTC
-	TRBV9	-	TRBJ2-3	CASSVDSGRSSTDTQYF	TGTGCCAGCAGCGTAGATTCTGGACGGTCTAGCACAGATACGCAGTATTTT
-	TRBV4-1	TRBD1	TRBJ1-2	CASSHDIREGGANGYTF	TGCGCCAGCAGCCACGACATTCGGGAAGGGGGCGCAAATGGCTACACCTTC
-	TRBV7-9	TRBD2	TRBJ2-7	CASSARLAGATYEQYF	TGTGCCAGCAGCGCCAGACTAGCGGGAGCCACCTACGAGCAGTACTTC
-	TRBV27	-	TRBJ2-5	CASSPSPETQYF	TGTGCCAGCAGCCCATCGCCAGAGACCCAGTACTTC
-	TRBV9	-	TRBJ1-1	CASSVGTGWNTEAFF	TGTGCCAGCAGCGTAGGAACAGGGTGGAACACTGAAGCTTTCTTT
-	TRBV5-1	TRBD1	TRBJ1-1	CASTKGQGNAEAFF	TGCGCCAGCACCAAGGGACAGGGGAACGCTGAAGCTTTCTTT
-	TRBV9	-	TRBJ1-1	CASRAGLNTEAFF	TGTGCCAGCAGGGCGGGTTTGAACACTGAAGCTTTCTTT
-	TRBV6-1	-	TRBJ1-5	CASSRPVGNQPQHF	TGTGCCAGCAGTCGGCCGGTGGGCAATCAGCCCCAGCATTTT
once	TRBV27	-	TRBJ2-5	CASSLYLSETQYF	TGTGCCAGCAGTTTGTACCTCAGCGAGACCCAGTACTTC
-	TRBV6-1	-	TRBJ2-2	CATYTGELFF	TGTGCCACCTACACCGGGGAGCTGTTTTTT
-	TRBV7-3	-	TRBJ2-7	CASSSSDRPYEQYF	TGTGCCAGCAGCTCTTCGGATCGACCCTACGAGCAGTACTTC
-	TRBV6-6	-	TRBJ2-2	CASIAGTTGELFF	TGTGCCAGCATAGCAGGGACCACCGGGGAGCTGTTTTTT
-	TRBV11-2	-	TRBJ1-1	CASTRDTQMNTEAFF	TGTGCCAGCACCCGTGACACCCAGATGAACACTGAAGCTTTCTTT
-	TRBV5-6	-	TRBJ2-2	CASSTGVQGGAGELFF	TGTGCCAGCAGCACTGGTGTGCAGGGGGGGGCCGGGGAGCTGTTTTTT
-	TRBV6-4	TRBD2	TRBJ2-2	CASSSGDTGELFF	TGTGCCAGCAGTAGCGGGGACACCGGGGAGCTGTTTTTT
-	TRBV28	TRBD1	TRBJ1-2	CASSLWDRGDYGYTF	TGTGCCAGCAGTTTATGGGACAGGGGGGACTATGGCTACACCTTC
-	TRBV27	TRBD2	TRBJ2-1	CASSPPGLAGINEQFF	TGTGCCAGCAGCCCTCCGGGACTAGCGGGTATTAATGAGCAGTTCTTC
-	TRBV5-1	TRBD1	TRBJ2-7	CASSPGTGGYYEQYF	TGCGCCAGCAGCCCCGGGACAGGGGGCTACTACGAGCAGTACTTC
-	TRBV15	-	TRBJ1-2	CATSRDRGGVDYGYTF	TGTGCCACCAGCAGAGATAGAGGGGGAGTCGACTATGGCTACACCTTC
-	TRBV5-4	TRBD2	TRBJ2-1	CASSGTGTSGRWYNEQFF	TGTGCCAGCAGCGGAACCGGGACTAGCGGGAGGTGGTACAATGAGCAGTTCTTC
-	TRBV13	-	TRBJ2-7	CASSLGRVGYEQYF	TGTGCCAGCAGCTTAGGTCGGGTGGGCTACGAGCAGTACTTC
once	TRBV5-6	TRBD2	TRBJ2-1	CASSLGAGDEQFF	TGTGCCAGCAGCTTGGGAGCGGGAGATGAGCAGTTCTTC
-	TRBV30	-	TRBJ1-1	CAWSGGSEAFF	TGTGCCTGGAGTGGGGGTTCGGAAGCTTTCTTT
-	TRBV7-8	-	TRBJ2-7	CASSLTAYEQYF	TGTGCCAGCAGCCTGACCGCCTACGAGCAGTACTTC
-	TRBV25-1	-	TRBJ2-5	CASRVGNQETQYF	TGTGCCAGTAGAGTGGGGAACCAAGAGACCCAGTACTTC
few	TRBV9	TRBD1	TRBJ2-3	CASSDRQGADTQYF	TGTGCCAGCAGCGACCGACAGGGGGCAGATACGCAGTATTTT
-	TRBV15	TRBD1	TRBJ1-5	CATSTSQGVTQPQHF	TGTGCCACCAGCACCTCACAGGGGGTCACTCAGCCCCAGCATTTT
-	TRBV28	TRBD1	TRBJ2-7	CASSRYGQGFEQYF	TGTGCCAGCAGTAGGTACGGACAGGGGTTCGAGCAGTACTTC
-	TRBV7-3	TRBD1	TRBJ1-3	CASSSPRGTDSGNTIYF	TGTGCCAGCAGCTCCCCCCGAGGGACAGATTCTGGAAACACCATATATTTT
-	TRBV6-5	-	TRBJ2-7	CASSRSSYEQYF	TGTGCCAGCAGCCGTAGCTCCTACGAGCAGTACTTC
-	TRBV7-8	TRBD2	TRBJ2-1	CASSLGPMTSGSPYNEQFF	TGTGCCAGCAGCTTAGGTCCGATGACTAGCGGGAGTCCCTACAATGAGCAGTTCTTC
once	TRBV5-5	TRBD2	TRBJ2-2	CASTPGSGVHTGELFF	TGTGCCAGCACCCCGGGGAGCGGGGTCCACACCGGGGAGCTGTTTTTT
few	TRBV6-1	-	TRBJ2-7	CASSEAEWGREAYEQYF	TGTGCCAGCAGTGAAGCGGAATGGGGGCGGGAAGCCTACGAGCAGTACTTC